These 18 T cell receptor beta chains were sequenced from one sample in a study of blood T cell repertoires in COVID-19. The repertoire was sequenced with immunoSEQ multiplex PCR; TCRdb's copy has only in-frame clones and lacks some. The top ten hold under 5% of the sample, which has around 180,000 clones, 85% to 90% seen once. The sample comprised peripheral blood. These receptors came from a human donor in a cohort sampled during active COVID-19.

The rearrangement joins TRBV9 to TRBJ2-1, with TRBD2 matching 7 bases. The J segment lost 3 bases and the V segment lost 4 bases, leaving 7 bases of the junction unmatched. The CDR3 is made up of 15 amino acids. CDR1 and CDR2 (germline): SGDLS, YYNGEE. CDR3 DNA: TGTGCCAGCAGCAAGGGCCGGGACTACTACAATGAGCAGTTCTTC. Translated: CASSKGRDYYNEQFF.

The genes are TRBV19 and TRBJ1-5; D is possibly TRBD1 (5 bases). Trimming removed 5 bases from V and 5 bases from J, with 19 bases in between. The CDR3 length is 16 residues. Germline CDR1 is LNHDA and CDR2 is SQIVND (reference sequence). The CDR3 nucleotides are TGTGCCAGTAGTTCGAGCGAGGGGACTCGACATCAGCCCCAGCATTTT. It yields the protein CASSSSEGTRHQPQHF.

V usage is TRBV5-1 and J usage is TRBJ2-2; TRBD1 is a possible D gene (6 bases). With 0 bases removed from V and 5 bases from J, the gap between germline ends came to 11 bases. CDR3 size: 15 residues. Per the germline V gene, CDR1 is SGHRS and CDR2 is YFSETQ. The CDR3: CASSLAQGQTGELFF. Written as DNA, the CDR3 is TGCGCCAGCAGCTTGGCCCAGGGACAAACCGGGGAGCTGTTTTTT.

CDR3 bases: TGCGCCAGCAGCTTGATGGGGGCGACTAATGAAAAACTGTTTTTT. This encodes CASSLMGATNEKLFF. This sequence joins TRBV5-1 and TRBJ1-4; tentatively, D is TRBD1 (6 bases). CDR1 and CDR2 (germline): SGHRS, YFSETQ. Between the trimmed V and J ends, which lost 1 base and 2 bases, there was a span of 9 bases. The CDR3 contains 15 residues.

The rearrangement uses TRBV7-8 and TRBJ2-7, with TRBD2 identical over 10 bases. Unmatched junction bases numbered 8, after V lost 5 bases and J lost 7 bases. The CDR3 length is 14 residues. Germline CDR1 is SGHVS and CDR2 is FQNEAQ. The CDR3 is CASSRTSGLGEQYF. CDR3 nucleotide sequence: TGTGCCAGCAGCCGGACTAGCGGTTTAGGGGAGCAGTACTTC. The full variable domain, completed using reference TRBV7-8 and TRBJ2-7, is GAGVSQSPRYKVAKRGQDVALRCDPISGHVSLFWYQQALGQGPEFLTYFQNEAQLDKSGLPSDRFFAERPEGSVSTLKIQRTQQEDSAVYLCASSRTSGLGEQYFGPGTRLTVT.

The chain links TRBV11-2 to TRBJ2-1; 9 nucleotides align to TRBD2. CDR3 length equals 17 residues. Trimming cost V 0 bases and J 9 bases; bases outside gene matches: 12. Germline CDR1 SGHAT, CDR2 FQNNGV. The CDR3 nucleotides read TGTGCCAGCAGCTTAGAAGGTAGGGCTAGCGGGGTTAGTGAGCAGTTCTTC. Its translation is CASSLEGRASGVSEQFF. Based on the CDR3 plus reference TRBV11-2 and TRBJ2-1, the full variable domain is EAGVAQSPRYKIIEKRQSVAFWCNPISGHATLYWYQQILGQGPKLLIQFQNNGVVDDSQLPKDRFSAERLKGVDSTLKIQPAKLEDSAVYLCASSLEGRASGVSEQFFGPGTRLTVL.

For the CDR3, the DNA is TGCGCCAGCAGTGAGTCAAGGGGTAGAGACGAAGCTTTCTTT. Amino acids: CASSESRGRDEAFF. V is TRBV10-1 and J is TRBJ1-1; D may be TRBD1 (5 bases). V lost 0 bases and J 8 bases, leaving 13 bases between the germline ends. Germline CDR1 WNHNN, CDR2 SYGVQD (reference sequence). The CDR3 covers 14 residues.

The V call is TRBV5-1, the J call TRBJ2-7; D ambiguous. Germline V gene lookup returns CDR1 SGHRS and CDR2 YFSETQ. The CDR3 loop spans 14 amino acids. The V gene lost 1 base and the J gene lost 4 bases, with 12 bases spanning the gap. CDR3: CASSLSGSKYEQYF. The CDR3 DNA follows: TGCGCCAGCAGCTTGTCCGGGTCGAAGTACGAGCAGTACTTC.

The chain carries TRBV6-5 and TRBJ1-2, with D possibly TRBD1 on 5 matching bases. The germline CDR1 and CDR2 sequences are MNHEY and SVGAGI. The CDR3 consists of 10 residues. Trimming removed 11 bases from V and 8 bases from J, with 12 bases in between. CDR3 amino acids: CAGGVRGYTF. The CDR3 coding sequence is TGTGCCGGGGGGGTTCGAGGCTACACCTTC.

The chain uses TRBV7-9 and TRBJ2-7, with 8 positions matching TRBD2. Looked up from germline, CDR1 is SEHNR and CDR2 is FQNEAQ (reference sequence). The CDR3 spans 18 residues. The trim removed 5 bases at V and 2 bases at J, leaving 17 bases unmatched. CDR3 in DNA: TGTGCCAGCAGCCCAGCGGGTAGCGGGATACGATTCACCTACGAGCAGTACTTC. This translates into CASSPAGSGIRFTYEQYF.

The CDR3, as DNA: TGTGCCAGCAGTTTATTCCGGACAGGGAGGGGTGAGCAGTTCTTC. Its translation is CASSLFRTGRGEQFF. J is TRBJ2-1 and V is TRBV27, with a weak D call TRBD1 (8 bases). CDR1 is MNHEY, CDR2 SMNVEV, per germline (reference sequence). The CDR3 is 15 residues long. V was clipped by 1 base and J by 9 bases, with 16 bases between them.

The genes are TRBV10-3 and TRBJ1-4; D perhaps matches TRBD1 (6 bases). The CDR3 is 15 amino acids. Germline values: CDR1 ENHRY, CDR2 SYGVKD. V dropped 5 bases and J dropped 3 bases, with 13 bases sitting between them. Written as DNA, the CDR3 is TGTGCCATCAGTATCTCGGACAGTCCTAATGAAAAACTGTTTTTT. Translating it yields CAISISDSPNEKLFF.

The chain has TRBV19 and TRBJ2-1, with 9 bases identical to TRBD2. Losses at the gene ends were 3 bases for V and 2 bases for J; bases not matched to a gene: 5. The CDR3 is 16 residues long. CDR1 is LNHDA and CDR2 is SQIVND in the germline V gene (reference sequence). The CDR3 sequence is CASSISPSGTYNEQFF. The CDR3, as DNA: TGTGCCAGTAGTATCTCTCCTAGCGGGACCTACAATGAGCAGTTCTTC.

The chain recombines TRBV5-6 with TRBJ2-1; 14 bases align to TRBD2. After removal of 4 bases from V and 7 bases from J, the junction contained 16 bases not matched to a gene. The CDR3 is made up of 19 amino acids. In germline, CDR1 is SGHDT, CDR2 YYEEEE. CDR3 sequence: CASSTRLAGGRVRENEQFF. In DNA, the CDR3 is TGTGCCAGCAGCACCCGACTAGCGGGGGGGCGGGTGAGAGAGAATGAGCAGTTCTTC. Based on the CDR3 plus reference TRBV5-6 and TRBJ2-1, the full variable domain is DAGVTQSPTHLIKTRGQQVTLRCSPKSGHDTVSWYQQALGQGPQFIFQYYEEEERQRGNFPDRFSGHQFPNYSSELNVNALLLGDSALYLCASSTRLAGGRVRENEQFFGPGTRLTVL.

This clone has more than one count but fewer than ten. The chain joins TRBV11-1 to TRBJ2-2; tentative D call: TRBD1 (5 bases). Trimming removed 5 bases from V and 5 bases from J, with 18 bases in between. Germline CDR1 SGHAT, CDR2 FQDESV (reference sequence). This CDR3 region has 16 residues. The CDR3 reads CASSLSSGIPTGELFF. The CDR3 DNA sequence: TGTGCCAGCAGCCTTTCCTCAGGGATTCCGACCGGGGAGCTGTTTTTT.

This chain connects TRBV4-3 to TRBJ1-2; no definite D call. The germline CDR1 and CDR2 sequences are LGHNA and YSLEER. The ends were cut back, 8 bases at V and 2 bases at J, with 12 bases in the middle. The CDR3 runs to 13 residues. The CDR3 nucleotides are TGCGCCAGCTCGAAGACACAAAACTATGGCTACACCTTC. Amino acid sequence: CASSKTQNYGYTF.

The V gene is TRBV7-9, the J gene TRBJ2-2; D gene unclear. Deletions cut 2 bases from V and 0 bases from J, with 16 bases between. CDR3 length equals 18 residues. CDR1 is SEHNR, CDR2 FQNEAQ, per germline (reference sequence). The CDR3 spells CASSLNLGRPSNTGELFF. As DNA, the CDR3 is TGTGCCAGCAGCTTAAATCTGGGCAGGCCATCGAACACCGGGGAGCTGTTTTTT.

The chain is built from TRBV10-3 and TRBJ1-5; weak D call: TRBD1 (5 bases). V was clipped by 3 bases and J by 4 bases, with 13 bases between them. Looked up from germline, CDR1 is ENHRY and CDR2 is SYGVKD. CDR3 size: 15 residues. The CDR3 reads CAISELGTRNQPQHF. The CDR3 DNA reads as TGTGCCATCAGTGAATTAGGGACTCGTAATCAGCCCCAGCATTTT.